The clone carrying this T cell receptor (beta chain) was recorded a few times. Its antigen remains unknown. The data stem from a study of blood T cells in healthy people across ages. The CDR3 is 15 amino acids. CDR1 is SGHTA and CDR2 is FQGNSA in the germline V gene. Trimming cost V 2 bases and J 4 bases; bases outside gene matches: 7. Study findings and constraints: Estimates of total diversity, which came from one million sequenced T cells, were considered to be underestimates.

A second about 7 to 11 cycle PCR used barcoded and J-beta primers. One entry per CDR3 protein results from TCRdb running MiXCR on the 5' RACE reads. The sample consists of 780,000 or so distinct CDR3 sequences, approximately 25% of them appearing once. The same data also went into a second study, on T cells of mothers and their children.

This TCR was sampled from a boy younger than 18 in good health. This chain uses TRBV7-2 with TRBJ2-5; 7 bases agree with TRBD2. The sequenced material came from blood. The DNA for the CDR3 is TGTGCCAGCAGCTTACGGAGACTAGCTAGAGAGACCCAGTACTTC. This codes for CASSLRRLARETQYF. The full variable domain, rest sourced from reference TRBV7-2 and TRBJ2-5, is GAGVSQSPSNKVTEKGKDVELRCDPISGHTALYWYRQSLGQGLEFLIYFQGNSAPDKSGLPSDRFSAERTGGSVSTLTIQRTQQEDSAVYLCASSLRRLARETQYFGPGTRLLVL.